This T cell receptor beta chain was captured in a study of shared clonotypes between healthy human individuals. The repertoire was sequenced with immunoSEQ multiplex PCR; TCRdb's copy has only in-frame clones and lacks some. The sample shows about 2 million clones, just under 95% of them seen only once. Details on this clone: Antigen specificity is unknown.

Naive CD8 cells, CD45RO-negative and positively selected for CCR7, excluded terminally differentiated effector memory CD45RA+ cells. Whole-study results and caveats: Shared clonotypes across all four donors exceeded non-shared ones in generation probability.

The receptor was derived from a young man in good health. The sample consisted of naive CD8+ T cells sorted from blood.

The CDR3 DNA sequence: TGTGCCAGCAGCTTAGGATCATCGGGGAATCAGCCCCAGCATTTT. Its translation: CASSLGSSGNQPQHF. The chain uses TRBV7-8 and TRBJ1-5; no definite D call. The CDR3 covers 15 residues. V shed 1 base and J shed 4 bases, with 11 bases lying between them. Germline V gene lookup returns CDR1 SGHVS and CDR2 FQNEAQ.